This T cell receptor beta chain derives from a study of OX40 agonist ivuxolimab in advanced cancers. The study, taken as a whole, reports: CD4+ and CD8+ blood T cells expanded clonally by week 6 at 0.1 to 3.0 mg/kg. Some of the lowest clonal expansion was seen in partial responders at 0.1-3.0 mg/kg.

Prior autoimmune disease or systemic immunosuppression barred patients. Blood sampling took place at baseline, cycle 4 day 1, and cycle 7 day 1. This clone turned up a few times. The antigen remains undetermined. Germline CDR1 and CDR2: WNHNN and SYGVQD (reference sequence). V was clipped by 3 bases and J by 9 bases, with 12 bases between them. The length of the CDR3 is 13 residues. Clones were read by immunoSEQ multiplex PCR, and TCRdb kept only the in-frame ones, dropping some. The sample holds 71,000 or so clones, roughly nine tenths seen once. The sequence was collected from an adult with an advanced solid tumor such as melanoma, head and neck, liver or kidney cancer. This sequence joins TRBV10-1 and TRBJ1-5; perhaps TRBD1 as D (5 bases). The sequencing used CD4+ or CD8+ T cells sorted from blood, collected in a trial of the OX40 agonist ivuxolimab. For the CDR3, the DNA is TGCGCCAGCAGTGATCGGGGGTTTGGGCCCCAGCATTTT. Protein product: CASSDRGFGPQHF.